This T cell receptor beta chain comes out of a study of T cells in Graves' hyperthyroidism and ophthalmopathy. RNA transcripts were the template for amplifying TCR beta CDR3 regions. A set of HTBI primers served as the primers for a first-round RT-PCR of the TCR CDR3. TCRdb reanalysed the multiplex PCR reads using MiXCR and keeps one entry per CDR3 protein. The repertoire holds roughly 580,000 distinct CDR3 sequences, with 11% to 15% as singletons. This clonotype came up many times. The antigen is unknown. Study-level findings and limits: A 13 V-J model separated ophthalmopathy from stable hyperthyroidism.

CDR1 and CDR2 (germline): SGHVS, FQNEAQ. The V gene end was trimmed by 6 bases and the J gene end by 5 bases; junction bases not matched to a gene: 9. The CDR3 sequence is 14 residues long. Sequencing was done on a sample of blood. This receptor was taken from a woman aged 25 to 39 with Graves' hyperthyroidism that later progressed to Graves' ophthalmopathy. The chain uses TRBV7-8 and TRBJ2-7; 8 nucleotides agree with TRBD1. CDR3 DNA sequence: TGTGCCAGCAGACCTGGACAGGGCATCAACGAGCAGTACTTC. Translating it yields CASRPGQGINEQYF.